This is a list of T cell receptor beta chains from one sample in a study of blood T cell repertoires in COVID-19. This table comes from immunoSEQ multiplex PCR, and its TCRdb copy is limited to in-frame clones, with some not included. The sample shows more than 120,000 clones, approximately 84% of them seen only once. Sequencing input: peripheral blood. These receptors all stem from a human donor in a cohort sampled during active COVID-19. The conserved cysteine and the conserved F or W are not part of the CDR3 here. Size values are once, few and many counts, or a class for expanded clones, and some rows have none.

j_call,v_call,clone_size,cdr3_aa
TRBJ1-2,TRBV6-5,.,ASSYSTGRGYT
TRBJ1-1,TRBV19,.,ASTRDRGSTEAF
TRBJ2-2,TRBV27,.,ASSSPTGGIWDTGELF
TRBJ1-4,TRBV12-3/TRBV12-4,.,ASSFVASEKLF
TRBJ1-6,TRBV7-6,.,ASSRRGVGQINSPLH
TRBJ2-4,TRBV5-6,.,ASSFPLGLAKNIQY
TRBJ2-3,TRBV18,.,ASIGPGQGTDTQY
TRBJ1-2,TRBV5-1,.,ASSPPTANYGYT
TRBJ2-3,TRBV24-1,once,ATSAGRGGDTQY
TRBJ1-6,TRBV30,.,AWNRDIGSPLH
TRBJ1-1,TRBV3-1/TRBV3-2,.,ASSPRDSHMNTEAF
TRBJ1-5,TRBV18,once,ASSADRAKPPQH
TRBJ1-1,TRBV29-1,.,SVEAKDRGDFGTEAF
TRBJ1-2,TRBV11-2,.,ASSFTGVGYT
TRBJ1-5,TRBV28,.,ASSLLGGRGRTQPQH